Below, one T cell receptor beta chain is given with its context. Its antigen is undetermined. These data originate in a study of T cell responses to AZD1222 COVID-19 vaccine. Study background: It was second doses at about 4 or about 12 weeks that were pooled.

Libraries were prepared by immunoSEQ multiplex PCR; TCRdb keeps only in-frame clonotypes and omits some of them. The sample includes approximately 100,000 clones, roughly 92% of them seen just once. The V end was cut by 7 bases, the J end by 0 bases, with 13 bases between. The CDR3 is 15 amino acids. Germline values: CDR1 SNHLY, CDR2 FYNNEI. Study results and limitations: The study sampled repertoires only after the peak T cell response.

V usage is TRBV2 and J usage is TRBJ1-5; a weak D match, TRBD1 (5 bases). Sequencing was performed on peripheral blood, taken on day 0 of AZD1222 vaccination. This clonotype originated in an adult in good health. In nucleotides, the CDR3 is TGTGCCAGCACTCCCCGAGGGGTTAGCAATCAGCCCCAGCATTTT. It encodes CASTPRGVSNQPQHF. The whole variable domain, remainder taken from reference TRBV2 and TRBJ1-5, is EPEVTQTPSHQVTQMGQEVILRCVPISNHLYFYWYRQILGQKVEFLVSFYNNEISEKSEIFDDQFSVERPDGSNFTLKIRSTKLEDSAMYFCASTPRGVSNQPQHFGDGTRLSIL.